Sequencing of this TCR beta chain was carried out in a study of T cell repertoires in cytomegalovirus infection. Study in general: HLA-C-restricted CMV epitopes, recently identified, and well-studied HLA-B-restricted ones were used by the study.

TCRdb processed the reads anew with MiXCR; each CDR3 protein has one entry. The table lists 700,000 to 950,000 distinct CDR3 sequences, about 33% of them singletons. Trimming removed 0 bases from V and 3 bases from J; junction bases left unmatched: 0. This CDR3 spans 14 amino acids. Germline assignment: CDR1 SGHVS and CDR2 FNYEAQ. Whole-study results and caveats: There were HLA-C-restricted CMV-specific TCR beta clonotypes dominating the ex vivo response. Carriers of CMV and the relevant HLA type were discriminated by public TCR beta frequency.

This clonotype showed up many times. Its specificity is not known. The sample consisted of cultured CD8+ T cells from PBMCs, taken from culture after CMV antigen stimulation. V is TRBV7-6 and J is TRBJ1-1; 8 nucleotides agree with TRBD1. The receptor's source is a human donor in good health (CMV status not recorded). Some clones in this sample may be carry-over from other donors' samples. The CDR3 DNA is TGTGCCAGCAGCTTAGCCAGGGGGCACACTGAAGCTTTCTTT. It specifies CASSLARGHTEAFF.